This T cell receptor (beta chain) is from a study of technical replicates of blood from a few donors. Clones were sequenced by immunoSEQ multiplex PCR, and TCRdb holds only the in-frame ones, with some missing. The profile shows more than 75,000 clones, around 92% of them singletons. The CDR3 covers 18 residues. Germline lookup yields CDR1 SGHRS and CDR2 YFSETQ. V lost 4 bases, J lost 2 bases, and 13 bases stayed unmatched. The V and J genes are TRBV5-1 and TRBJ2-7; 12 bases line up with TRBD2. The clonotype was recovered from a human donor in good health. The sample taken for sequencing was T cells isolated from PBMCs. This chain's CDR3 is CASSAKRTSGDRTYEQYF. In DNA, the CDR3 is TGCGCCAGCAGCGCAAAAAGGACTAGCGGGGATCGAACCTACGAGCAGTACTTC.